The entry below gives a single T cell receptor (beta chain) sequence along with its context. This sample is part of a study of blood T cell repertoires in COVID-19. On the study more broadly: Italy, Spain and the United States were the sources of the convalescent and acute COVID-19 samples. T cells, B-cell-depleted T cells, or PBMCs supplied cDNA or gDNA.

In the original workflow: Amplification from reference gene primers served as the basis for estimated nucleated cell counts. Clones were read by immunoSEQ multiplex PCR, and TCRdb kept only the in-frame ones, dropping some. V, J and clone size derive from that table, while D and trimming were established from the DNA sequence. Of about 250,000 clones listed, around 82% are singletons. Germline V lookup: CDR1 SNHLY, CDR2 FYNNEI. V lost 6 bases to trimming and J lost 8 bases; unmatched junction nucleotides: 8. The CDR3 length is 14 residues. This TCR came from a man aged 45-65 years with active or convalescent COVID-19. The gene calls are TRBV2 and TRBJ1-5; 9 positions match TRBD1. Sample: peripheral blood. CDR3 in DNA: TGTGCCAGCAGCGGGGGACAGGGAAAGAAGCCCCAGCATTTT. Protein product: CASSGGQGKKPQHF.